The rows below give T cell receptor beta chains drawn from one sample of a study of sequential checkpoint blockade in melanoma. Profiling relied on immunoSEQ multiplex PCR, and the TCRdb table lists in-frame clones only, not all of them. The sample records fewer than 35,000 clones, around nine tenths being singletons. The sample here was CD8+ T cells sorted from blood (inferred from file names), taken from a patient given nivolumab and ipilimumab in sequence. The source of these receptors is a human donor with melanoma. Each CDR3 is given with its conserved first and last residue. Each record gives: V gene, J gene, clone size, D gene, CDR3 protein, CDR3 DNA. A D gene is named only where the DNA matches it firmly. Only part of the rows carry a size: once, few, many, or a class if the clone is expanded.

>TRBV4-3|TRBJ2-1|.|TRBD1
CASSQEGTGGYNEQFF
TGCGCCAGCAGCCAAGAGGGAACAGGGGGGTACAATGAGCAGTTCTTC
>TRBV5-8|TRBJ2-2|.|TRBD1
CASSPGQGAGGELFF
TGTGCCAGCAGCCCCGGACAGGGGGCCGGCGGGGAGCTGTTTTTT
>TRBV9|TRBJ2-6|.|TRBD1
CASSVVGQGALSGANVLTF
TGTGCCAGCAGCGTAGTGGGACAGGGGGCCCTCTCTGGGGCCAACGTCCTGACTTTC
>TRBV5-1|TRBJ1-1|.|TRBD1
CASSLRQGNTEAFF
TGCGCCAGCAGCTTACGACAGGGTAACACTGAAGCTTTCTTT
>TRBV4-3|TRBJ2-7|.|.
CASSQAVLSSYEQYF
TGCGCCAGCAGCCAAGCCGTACTTAGCTCCTACGAGCAGTACTTC
>TRBV18|TRBJ2-3|once|TRBD2
CASSPLPGGGTDTQYF
TGTGCCAGCTCACCCTTGCCGGGAGGAGGCACAGATACGCAGTATTTT
>TRBV5-6|TRBJ1-1|.|TRBD1
CASSQGQLHTEAFF
TGTGCCAGCAGCCAGGGACAGTTGCACACTGAAGCTTTCTTT
>TRBV5-4|TRBJ2-2|.|TRBD2
CASSSRTSVDTGELFF
TGTGCCAGCAGCTCTCGGACTAGCGTGGACACCGGGGAGCTGTTTTTT
>TRBV9|TRBJ2-2|.|TRBD1
CASSASNRGHLTGELFF
TGTGCCAGCAGCGCATCTAACAGGGGGCATTTGACCGGGGAGCTGTTTTTT
>TRBV19|TRBJ1-5|.|TRBD1
CASLTGTGGDQPQHF
TGTGCCAGTCTGACCGGGACAGGGGGCGATCAGCCCCAGCATTTT
>TRBV6-6|TRBJ1-2|.|.
CASRSLLSQDGYTF
TGTGCCAGCAGATCCCTCTTATCCCAGGATGGCTACACCTTC
>TRBV5-6|TRBJ1-2|.|.
CASSSRLRGYTF
TGTGCCAGCAGCTCACGGTTGCGCGGCTACACCTTC
>TRBV4-3|TRBJ1-5|.|TRBD1
CASSPDRVVYQPQHF
TGCGCCAGCAGCCCGGACAGGGTTGTGTATCAGCCCCAGCATTTT
>TRBV27|TRBJ2-7|.|.
CASSSETGSEQYF
TGTGCCAGCAGTTCGGAAACAGGTTCCGAGCAGTACTTC
>TRBV4-1|TRBJ2-2|.|.
CASSQDPRGELFF
TGCGCCAGCAGCCAAGATCCCCGCGGGGAGCTGTTTTTT
>TRBV10-2|TRBJ2-1|.|TRBD2
CASSWTSGHYNEQFF
TGCGCCAGCAGTTGGACTAGCGGGCACTACAATGAGCAGTTCTTC
>TRBV15|TRBJ2-7|.|.
CATSPNLADAYEQYF
TGTGCCACCAGCCCCAACTTGGCGGATGCCTACGAGCAGTACTTC
>TRBV27|TRBJ2-7|.|TRBD1
CASSLSPGTGNYEQYF
TGTGCCAGCAGTTTAAGCCCAGGGACAGGGAACTACGAGCAGTACTTC
>TRBV5-1|TRBJ1-2|.|.
CASSFGRRDGYTF
TGCGCCAGCAGCTTCGGACGGAGGGACGGCTACACCTTC
>TRBV7-9|TRBJ2-3|.|TRBD2
CASRPRAGEGTDTQYF
TGTGCCAGCAGACCTAGAGCGGGAGAGGGTACAGATACGCAGTATTTT
>TRBV19|TRBJ2-6|.|TRBD1
CASSPRGPGANVLTF
TGTGCCAGTAGCCCTAGGGGGCCTGGGGCCAACGTCCTGACTTTC
>TRBV7-9|TRBJ2-7|.|.
CASRSGSTYEQYF
TGTGCCAGCAGATCCGGTTCCACTTACGAGCAGTACTTC
>TRBV19|TRBJ1-6|.|.
CASSSLGPSGEENSPLHF
TGTGCCAGTAGTTCCCTGGGTCCGTCTGGAGAAGAAAATTCACCCCTCCACTTT
>TRBV7-2|TRBJ2-3|.|.
CASSLNRGTDTQYF
TGTGCCAGCAGCTTAAACAGGGGCACAGATACGCAGTATTTT
>TRBV5-4|TRBJ2-7|medium-sized|TRBD2
CASSDLAGGTYEQYF
TGTGCCAGCAGCGACCTAGCGGGGGGTACCTACGAGCAGTACTTC
>TRBV11-2|TRBJ1-1|.|.
CASSLGPQGPNTEAFF
TGTGCCAGCAGCTTAGGGCCGCAGGGTCCGAACACTGAAGCTTTCTTT
>TRBV11-2|TRBJ2-5|.|.
CASSLGFGWMETQYF
TGTGCCAGCAGCTTAGGTTTCGGGTGGATGGAGACCCAGTACTTC
>TRBV11-2|TRBJ2-1|.|TRBD2
CASSSKTVGAGGTYNEQFF
TGTGCCAGCAGCTCTAAGACAGTCGGGGCGGGAGGGACCTACAATGAGCAGTTCTTC
>TRBV4-3|TRBJ2-3|.|.
CASSQDRDSYTDTQYF
TGCGCCAGCAGCCAAGATAGGGACTCGTACACAGATACGCAGTATTTT
>TRBV2|TRBJ2-7|.|.
CASSFSGDSYEQYF
TGTGCCAGCAGCTTTTCAGGGGATTCCTACGAGCAGTACTTC
>TRBV28|TRBJ1-2|.|.
CASSLWGSFYGYTF
TGTGCCAGCAGTTTATGGGGCTCCTTCTATGGCTACACCTTC
>TRBV6-5|TRBJ2-3|.|TRBD2
CASRLAGRADTQYF
TGTGCCAGCAGGTTAGCGGGCCGGGCAGATACGCAGTATTTT
>TRBV4-1|TRBJ2-7|.|.
CASSQAPGQAYEQYF
TGCGCCAGCAGCCAAGCCCCGGGTCAAGCCTACGAGCAGTACTTC
>TRBV27|TRBJ2-7|.|.
CASSGGASFEQYF
TGTGCCAGCAGTGGAGGGGCGAGTTTCGAGCAGTACTTC
>TRBV2|TRBJ2-7|.|.
CATLGGGTYEQYF
TGTGCCACCCTCGGTGGAGGGACCTACGAGCAGTACTTC
>TRBV27|TRBJ1-6|.|TRBD1
CASTQQGANSPLHF
TGTGCCAGCACCCAACAGGGGGCGAATTCACCCCTCCACTTT
>TRBV4-1|TRBJ2-7|few|.
CASSQGPDSSYEQYF
TGCGCCAGCAGCCAAGGCCCCGACAGTTCCTACGAGCAGTACTTC
>TRBV7-8|TRBJ2-5|few|TRBD1
CASSLDRAETQYF
TGTGCCAGCAGCCTCGACAGGGCTGAGACCCAGTACTTC
>TRBV5-1|TRBJ1-6|once|.
CASSFSTGQNSPLHF
TGCGCCAGCAGCTTCTCGACAGGCCAAAATTCACCCCTCCACTTT
>TRBV5-6|TRBJ2-6|.|.
CASSFWALGANVLTF
TGTGCCAGCAGCTTTTGGGCCCTGGGGGCCAACGTCCTGACTTTC
>TRBV19|TRBJ1-5|.|.
CASTPSEGVLNQPQHF
TGTGCCAGTACCCCCAGCGAGGGGGTACTCAATCAGCCCCAGCATTTT
>TRBV28|TRBJ1-1|.|.
CASSSTGSTEAFF
TGTGCCAGCAGTTCCACAGGGAGCACTGAAGCTTTCTTT
>TRBV6-5|TRBJ2-2|.|.
CASSYSLGPRELFF
TGTGCCAGCAGTTACAGTCTGGGGCCGCGGGAGCTGTTTTTT
>TRBV7-8|TRBJ1-1|.|TRBD1
CASSKGQGLYFTEAFF
TGTGCCAGCAGCAAGGGACAGGGGTTATATTTTACTGAAGCTTTCTTT
>TRBV30|TRBJ1-2|.|.
CAWSQGHGYTF
TGTGCCTGGAGTCAGGGCCATGGCTACACCTTC
>TRBV13|TRBJ2-3|.|.
CASSLSFEQHTQYF
TGTGCCAGCAGCTTATCGTTTGAGCAACATACGCAGTATTTT
>TRBV7-9|TRBJ2-5|.|TRBD2
CASSLLLAGDQRETQYF
TGTGCCAGCAGCTTGCTTCTAGCGGGGGATCAGCGTGAGACCCAGTACTTC
>TRBV5-4|TRBJ2-1|.|TRBD2
CASSFFVGGGPNEQFF
TGTGCCAGCAGCTTCTTTGTCGGGGGAGGGCCCAATGAGCAGTTCTTC
>TRBV4-1|TRBJ1-1|once|.
CASSQAWAGGNIEAFF
TGCGCCAGCAGCCAAGCCTGGGCGGGGGGGAACATTGAAGCTTTCTTT
>TRBV27|TRBJ1-1|.|TRBD1
CASRMDRVTEAFF
TGTGCCAGCAGGATGGACAGGGTGACTGAAGCTTTCTTT
>TRBV5-1|TRBJ2-7|.|TRBD2
CASSFGARMTSGPSYEQYF
TGCGCCAGCAGCTTCGGTGCGCGGATGACTAGCGGACCCTCCTACGAGCAGTACTTC